Listed here are 2 T cell receptor beta chains from one sample, sequenced in a study of blood T cell repertoires in COVID-19 (dated by TCRdb to 2020 to 2022). The library came from the immunoSEQ multiplex PCR assay. What TCRdb holds here is the immuneACCESS table cut down to in-frame rearrangements. Part of the clones is not present; checked against another copy, under half of the missing clones reflect an unresolved V gene, and the others are unexplained. This sample holds roughly 340,000 clones; more than 75% were observed only once. The ten largest clonotypes hold less than 3.5% of the sample. Input material: peripheral blood. All receptors come from a woman aged 18-29 years who had recovered from COVID-19.

The chain has TRBV5-8 and TRBJ2-3; D ambiguous. Germline values: CDR1 SGHTS, CDR2 YDEGEE. V was cut by 2 bases and J by 5 bases, with 3 bases left in between. The CDR3 has 11 amino acids. The CDR3 is CASSFQDTQYF. The CDR3, as DNA: TGTGCCAGCAGCTTCCAAGATACGCAGTATTTT. The full variable domain, rest sourced from reference TRBV5-8 and TRBJ2-3, is EAGVTQSPTHLIKTRGQQATLRCSPISGHTSVYWYQQALGLGLQFLLWYDEGEERNRGNFPPRFSGRQFPNYSSELNVNALELEDSALYLCASSFQDTQYFGPGTRLTVL.

Ten or more counts support this clone. The chain couples TRBV11-3 to TRBJ2-5; 11 positions agree with TRBD1. The CDR3 runs to 15 residues. V was pared by 3 bases and J by 4 bases, with 4 bases of the junction left unmatched. Looked up from germline, CDR1 is SGHNT and CDR2 is YENEEA. For the CDR3, the DNA is TGTGCCAGCAGCTTTGAGGGACAGGGGGGAGAGACCCAGTACTTC. It specifies CASSFEGQGGETQYF. Full variable domain (rest looked up from reference TRBV11-3 and TRBJ2-5): EAGVVQSPRYKIIEKKQPVAFWCNPISGHNTLYWYLQNLGQGPELLIRYENEEAVDDSQLPKDRFSAERLKGVDSTLKIQPAELGDSAVYLCASSFEGQGGETQYFGPGTRLLVL.